Below, 32 T cell receptor beta chains from the same sample are listed, as sequenced in a study of T cell changes during pregnancy in multiple sclerosis. Sequencing used immunoSEQ multiplex PCR; TCRdb keeps in-frame clones, though not all of them. The sample records roughly 40,000 clones, roughly nine tenths being singletons. Sequenced here: CD8+ T cells from peripheral blood mononuclear cells, sampled before pregnancy. These receptors were obtained from a female donor with multiple sclerosis, enrolled in a pregnancy study.

This chain links TRBV13 with TRBJ2-7; 14 positions match TRBD2. CDR1 and CDR2 (germline): PRHDT, FYEKMQ (reference sequence). After removal of 6 bases from V and 4 bases from J, the junction contained 5 bases not matched to a gene. The CDR3 runs 15 residues. The CDR3 here is CASSSGTSGSYEQYF. The CDR3 DNA reads as TGTGCCAGCAGTTCCGGGACTAGCGGGAGTTACGAGCAGTACTTC.

The V call is TRBV5-6, the J call TRBJ1-5; D possibly corresponds to TRBD1 (5 bases). The CDR3 runs 17 residues. Looked up from germline, CDR1 is SGHDT and CDR2 is YYEEEE. V was trimmed by 2 bases and J by 3 bases, leaving 18 bases between them. The chain's CDR3 is CASSFYRGGYINQPQHF. CDR3 sequence (DNA): TGTGCCAGCAGCTTTTATAGGGGCGGATATATCAATCAGCCCCAGCATTTT.

The chain employs TRBV18 and TRBJ2-5; D is undetermined. The J call may be mistaken, given a closer DNA end match to TRBJ2-7. Germline CDR1 is KGHSH and CDR2 is LQKENI. The CDR3 loop spans 11 amino acids. The CDR3 region is CASSSDYEQYF. The CDR3 DNA sequence: TGTGCCAGCTCATCGGACTACGAGCAGTACTTC.

This sequence joins TRBV19 and TRBJ2-7, with 10 bases that match TRBD2. J gave up 4 bases and V 5 bases, and 5 bases lay outside the gene matches. Germline V gene data show CDR1 as LNHDA and CDR2 as SQIVND (reference sequence). The CDR3 contains 14 residues. The CDR3 DNA follows: TGTGCCAGTAGTCTAGCGGGAGACTATTACGAGCAGTACTTC. As protein: CASSLAGDYYEQYF.

The V call is TRBV28, the J call TRBJ2-7, with TRBD2 as a possible D gene (5 bases). The V gene's germline CDR1 is MDHEN and CDR2 SYDVKM. The CDR3 extends over 14 amino acids. Trimming shortened V by 3 bases and J by 6 bases, and 15 bases separated the two germline ends. This CDR3 is CASSFRDTFGEQYF. CDR3 nucleotides: TGTGCCAGCAGTTTCCGGGATACCTTCGGCGAGCAGTACTTC.

The chain employs TRBV23-1 and TRBJ1-2; TRBD1 is a possible D gene (5 bases). TRBV23-1 is an open reading frame whose function is uncertain. Trimming shortened V by 8 bases and J by 8 bases, and 15 bases separated the two germline ends. The CDR3 sequence is 12 residues long. Written as DNA, the CDR3 is TGCGCCAGCTTAGGACAACCCGACGGCTACACCTTC. Amino acids: CASLGQPDGYTF.

This clone showed up just once. J is TRBJ1-1 and V is TRBV15; 9 nucleotides match TRBD1. Trimming at V came to 11 bases and at J to 1 base, leaving 8 bases not matched to a gene. This CDR3 has 14 residues. Germline V lookup: CDR1 LNHNV, CDR2 YYDKDF (reference sequence). The CDR3, as DNA: TGTGCCCCCCCAGGGACAGGGAGGAACACTGAAGCTTTCTTT. This encodes CAPPGTGRNTEAFF.

This clone was seen just once. The CDR3 protein is CALDRGRGGYTF. In DNA form, the CDR3 reads TGTGCCCTGGACAGGGGGCGCGGTGGCTACACCTTC. V usage is TRBV28 and J usage is TRBJ1-2, with 11 bases fitting TRBD1. V lost 11 bases to trimming and J lost 7 bases; unmatched junction nucleotides: 6. This CDR3 has 12 amino acids. Germline loops: CDR1 MDHEN, CDR2 SYDVKM.

The V call is TRBV6-5, the J call TRBJ2-7; 8 bases fit TRBD2. Trimming removed 2 bases from V and 0 bases from J; junction bases left unmatched: 0. Germline lookup yields CDR1 MNHEY and CDR2 SVGAGI. The CDR3 consists of 14 residues. CDR3 sequence: CASSYGTSSYEQYF. CDR3 DNA: TGTGCCAGCAGTTACGGGACTAGCTCCTACGAGCAGTACTTC.

This clone appeared once. V usage is TRBV5-1 and J usage is TRBJ2-7; 9 nucleotides match TRBD1. J lost 6 bases, V lost 3 bases, and 1 base had no gene match. Germline CDR1 reads SGHRS; CDR2 reads YFSETQ. This CDR3 has 12 residues. This chain's CDR3 is CASSSTGGEQYF. CDR3 nucleotides: TGCGCCAGCAGCTCGACAGGGGGCGAGCAGTACTTC. The whole variable domain, remainder taken from reference TRBV5-1 and TRBJ2-7, is KAGVTQTPRYLIKTRGQQVTLSCSPISGHRSVSWYQQTPGQGLQFLFEYFSETQRNKGNFPGRFSGRQFSNSRSEMNVSTLELGDSALYLCASSSTGGEQYFGPGTRLTVT.

J is TRBJ2-1 and V is TRBV5-6; D unresolved. This CDR3 region has 13 residues. V was clipped by 0 bases and J by 2 bases, with 3 bases between them. The germline V gene encodes CDR1 SGHDT and CDR2 YYEEEE. In DNA form, the CDR3 reads TGTGCCAGCAGCTTGGGTACCTACAATGAGCAGTTCTTC. This gives the protein CASSLGTYNEQFF.

The rearrangement uses TRBV15 and TRBJ2-7; D is unresolved. V dropped 0 bases and J dropped 2 bases, with 8 bases sitting between them. The CDR3 is 14 amino acids. Germline V lookup: CDR1 LNHNV, CDR2 YYDKDF (reference sequence). The CDR3, as DNA: TGTGCCACCAGCAGAGATCACTTGACCTACGAGCAGTACTTC. This sequence encodes CATSRDHLTYEQYF.

The chain links TRBV6-5 to TRBJ2-7; 8 bases match TRBD2. There are 14 residues in the CDR3. Unmatched junction bases numbered 5, after V lost 5 bases and J lost 2 bases. Germline CDR1 MNHEY, CDR2 SVGAGI. CDR3 region: CASSSGSAPYEQYF. Here the CDR3 DNA reads TGTGCCAGCAGTAGCGGGAGCGCGCCCTACGAGCAGTACTTC.

This clone was seen a handful of times. The rearrangement joins TRBV6-4 to TRBJ2-3; 8 bases map to TRBD2. With V trimmed by 4 bases and J by 3 bases, 0 bases remained unmatched. Germline V gene data show CDR1 as MRHNA and CDR2 as SNTAGT. The CDR3 contains 13 residues. The CDR3 DNA is TGTGCCAGCAGTGCTAGCGGGACAGATACGCAGTATTTT. Its protein is CASSASGTDTQYF.

This sequence joins TRBV30 and TRBJ2-3; no clear D gene. Trimming pared 2 bases from V and 3 bases from J, leaving 12 bases between. The CDR3 runs 14 residues. CDR1 is GTSNPN, CDR2 SVGIG, per germline (reference sequence). CDR3 region: CAWSPGPKTDTQYF. CDR3 bases: TGTGCCTGGAGTCCCGGTCCCAAAACAGATACGCAGTATTTT. Together with reference TRBV30 and TRBJ2-3, the CDR3 gives the full variable domain: SQTIHQWPATLVQPVGSPLSLECTVEGTSNPNLYWYRQAAGRGLQLLFYSVGIGQISSEVPQNLSASRPQDRQFILSSKKLLLSDSGFYLCAWSPGPKTDTQYFGPGTRLTVL.

The rearrangement links TRBV28 to TRBJ2-7; 10 bases line up with TRBD1. V was pared by 4 bases and J by 2 bases, with 8 bases of the junction left unmatched. Germline V gene data show CDR1 as MDHEN and CDR2 as SYDVKM. The length of the CDR3 is 16 residues. This CDR3 is CASSSPEGTGAYEQYF. CDR3 nucleotides: TGTGCCAGCAGTTCCCCCGAGGGGACAGGGGCCTACGAGCAGTACTTC. The full variable domain, rest sourced from reference TRBV28 and TRBJ2-7, is DVKVTQSSRYLVKRTGEKVFLECVQDMDHENMFWYRQDPGLGLRLIYFSYDVKMKEKGDIPEGYSVSREKKERFSLILESASTNQTSMYLCASSSPEGTGAYEQYFGPGTRLTVT.

The chain combines TRBV27 with TRBJ2-2; 7 bases align to TRBD2. Losses at the gene ends were 0 bases for V and 3 bases for J; bases not matched to a gene: 4. There are 16 residues in the CDR3. Germline V gives CDR1 MNHEY, CDR2 SMNVEV (reference sequence). CDR3 protein: CASSLSHAGDTGELFF. CDR3 coding DNA: TGTGCCAGCAGTTTATCCCACGCGGGAGACACCGGGGAGCTGTTTTTT.

The V and J genes are TRBV11-3 and TRBJ2-3; TRBD2 might be the D (6 bases). V gave up 3 bases and J gave up 2 bases, with 21 bases separating them. The CDR3 runs to 18 residues. Germline loops: CDR1 SGHNT, CDR2 YENEEA. CDR3: CASSFKRPGGENTDTQYF. In DNA form, the CDR3 reads TGTGCCAGCAGCTTTAAAAGACCCGGGGGAGAAAACACAGATACGCAGTATTTT.

This chain joins TRBV2 and TRBJ1-1; TRBD1 matches at 9 bases. CDR3 length: 16 residues. Germline loops: CDR1 SNHLY, CDR2 FYNNEI. Trimming cost V 5 bases and J 4 bases; bases outside gene matches: 11. CDR3 nucleotides: TGTGCCAGCAGTTCCGGACAGGGGAACGTGGGCACTGAAGCTTTCTTT. Translating gives CASSSGQGNVGTEAFF.

The chain links TRBV29-1 to TRBJ2-7; 8 bases align to TRBD2. The germline V gene has CDR1 SQVTM and CDR2 ANQGSEA. V lost 7 bases and J lost 0; bases outside the gene matches: 17. This CDR3 region has 17 residues. DNA for the CDR3: TGCAGCGCAAGAGGGCGGCTAGCGGGCCTCAGCTCCTACGAGCAGTACTTC. This gives the protein CSARGRLAGLSSYEQYF.

V and J are TRBV21-1 and TRBJ1-2. TRBV21-1 is a listed pseudogene. The CDR3 contains 13 residues. In nucleotides, the CDR3 is TGTGCCAGCAGCAGAGTCTCTAACTATGGCTACACCTTC. This gives the protein CASSRVSNYGYTF.

The genes are TRBV15 and TRBJ2-1; 10 bases line up with TRBD2. Trimming removed 5 bases from V and 10 bases from J; junction bases left unmatched: 8. CDR3 length: 14 amino acids. The V gene's germline CDR1 is LNHNV and CDR2 YYDKDF (reference sequence). The CDR3 coding sequence is TGTGCCACCAGCGCGCTAGCGGGAGTAAGGGAGCAGTTCTTC. Protein: CATSALAGVREQFF.

V and J are TRBV19 and TRBJ2-3; 9 bases agree with TRBD1. Germline V gene lookup returns CDR1 LNHDA and CDR2 SQIVND (reference sequence). The CDR3 consists of 15 residues. The ends lost 8 bases at V and 2 bases at J; junction bases unmatched: 8. The CDR3 reads CASGMTGGITDTQYF. CDR3 bases: TGTGCCAGTGGGATGACAGGGGGTATCACAGATACGCAGTATTTT.

The V gene is TRBV15, the J gene TRBJ2-3, with D possibly being TRBD1 (5 bases). Between the trimmed V and J ends, which lost 8 bases and 1 base, there was a span of 16 bases. Looked up from germline, CDR1 is LNHNV and CDR2 is YYDKDF (reference sequence). The length of the CDR3 is 15 residues. CDR3 loop: CATATPDKGTDTQYF. CDR3 DNA sequence: TGTGCCACCGCTACCCCGGACAAAGGCACAGATACGCAGTATTTT.

The V call is TRBV6-1, the J call TRBJ2-7; 10 nucleotides align to TRBD2. Per the germline V gene, CDR1 is MNHNS and CDR2 is SASEGT. Losses at the gene ends were 8 bases for V and 4 bases for J; bases not matched to a gene: 11. The CDR3 is 15 residues long. The CDR3 DNA sequence: TGTGCCAGCGGCGACTCTAGCGGGAGTTCGTACGAGCAGTACTTC. This gives the protein CASGDSSGSSYEQYF.

The chain links TRBV7-9 to TRBJ1-5; 9 nucleotides align to TRBD1. CDR3 length: 16 amino acids. The germline CDR1 and CDR2 sequences are SEHNR and FQNEAQ (reference sequence). With V trimmed by 4 bases and J by 4 bases, 8 bases remained unmatched. CDR3 region: CASSSTGTGRNQPQHF. The CDR3 DNA sequence: TGTGCCAGCAGCTCAACCGGGACAGGGCGAAATCAGCCCCAGCATTTT.

The table lists this clone with a count of one. The genes are TRBV18 and TRBJ1-1; D perhaps matches TRBD1 (6 bases). CDR1 KGHSH and CDR2 LQKENI come from the germline V gene. This CDR3 spans 15 amino acids. V lost 2 bases to trimming and J lost 4 bases, with 14 bases between them. CDR3 nucleotide sequence: TGTGCCAGCTCACCAAACAGGGATTACGGCACTGAAGCTTTCTTT. It yields the protein CASSPNRDYGTEAFF.

The J gene is TRBJ2-1, the V gene TRBV7-6, with 9 bases fitting TRBD2. Germline V gives CDR1 SGHVS, CDR2 FNYEAQ. V trimming: 4 bases; J trimming: 10 bases; junction bases outside the gene matches: 2. The CDR3 spans 12 residues. The DNA for the CDR3 is TGTGCCAGCAGCTCCGGGACTAGCGAGCAGTTCTTC. Protein product: CASSSGTSEQFF.

The V call is TRBV6-4, the J call TRBJ2-3; maybe TRBD2 (5 bases). Trimming removed 0 bases from V and 1 base from J, with 5 bases in between. From germline, CDR1 is MRHNA and CDR2 SNTAGT. This CDR3 has 14 amino acids. For the CDR3, the DNA is TGTGCCAGCAGTGACTCAGCGGGCACAGATACGCAGTATTTT. Translating it yields CASSDSAGTDTQYF.

The chain joins TRBV11-2 to TRBJ2-1, with D maybe TRBD2 (6 bases). Germline V gene lookup returns CDR1 SGHAT and CDR2 FQNNGV. The ends were cut back, 4 bases at V and 3 bases at J, with 10 bases in the middle. This CDR3 comprises 14 residues. CDR3 bases: TGTGCCAGCAGCTCCCCGGACTACTACAATGAGCAGTTCTTC. Residues: CASSSPDYYNEQFF.

The sample holds one count of this clone. CDR3 loop: CASSFKAAGTYNEQFF. Written as DNA, the CDR3 is TGTGCCAGCAGTTTTAAGGCTGCAGGGACCTACAATGAGCAGTTCTTC. V is TRBV28 and J is TRBJ2-1, with a possible D match to TRBD1 (5 bases). CDR1 is MDHEN and CDR2 is SYDVKM in the germline V gene. Trimming stripped 3 bases from V and 2 bases from J, with 14 bases between. The CDR3 consists of 16 residues.

The V and J genes are TRBV28 and TRBJ1-2; maybe TRBD1 (6 bases). The CDR3 has 14 residues. Trimming stripped 5 bases from V and 4 bases from J, with 14 bases between. The germline V gene encodes CDR1 MDHEN and CDR2 SYDVKM. As DNA, the CDR3 is TGTGCCAGCAGTCGAACCTACAGGGTCTATGGCTACACCTTC. Amino acid sequence: CASSRTYRVYGYTF.